This TCR beta chain was observed in a study of post-analysis software for immune sequencing data. On the study more broadly: The study covered relapsing-remitting, secondary progressive and progressive-relapsing courses of multiple sclerosis. The study, taken as a whole, reports: Patients used about five TRBV segments, including TRBV5-6, TRBV5-1 and TRBV20-1, more often than controls.

Of note for this clonotype: Its target is unknown.

Unique-molecular-identifier-tagged TCR beta cDNA libraries were used. T cells numbering 1 to 10 million gave rise to about 540,000 cDNA molecules. TCRdb analysed the PCR reads with MiXCR anew, one entry per CDR3 protein. The repertoire includes approximately 730,000 distinct CDR3 sequences, around 27% of them detected once, and 0.5% to 0.6% sits in the top ten. The germline V gene has CDR1 DFQATT and CDR2 SNEGSKA (reference sequence). Losses at the gene ends were 3 bases for V and 5 bases for J; bases not matched to a gene: 12. This CDR3 is built from 16 residues. The sequence was obtained from a girl aged 5-17 years with multiple sclerosis. J is TRBJ2-5 and V is TRBV20-1; 10 bases align to TRBD2. The sample consisted of blood. Written as DNA, the CDR3 is TGCAGTGCTAGCGATTGGGCTAGCGGGAGATACGAGACCCAGTACTTC. This gives the protein CSASDWASGRYETQYF.